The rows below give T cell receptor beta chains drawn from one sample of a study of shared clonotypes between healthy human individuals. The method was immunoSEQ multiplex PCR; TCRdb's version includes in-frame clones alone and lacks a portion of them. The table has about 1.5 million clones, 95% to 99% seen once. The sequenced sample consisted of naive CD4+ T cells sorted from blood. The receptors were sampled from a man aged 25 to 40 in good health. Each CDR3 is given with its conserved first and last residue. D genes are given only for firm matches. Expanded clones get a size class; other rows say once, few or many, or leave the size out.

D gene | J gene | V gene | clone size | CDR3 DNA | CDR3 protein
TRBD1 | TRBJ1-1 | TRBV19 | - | TGTGCCAGTAGTATTTTCAGGGGGCTCTTGAACACTGAAGCTTTCTTT | CASSIFRGLLNTEAFF
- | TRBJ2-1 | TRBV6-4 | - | TGTGCCAGCGCCGCTGCACCCTACAATGAGCAGTTCTTC | CASAAAPYNEQFF
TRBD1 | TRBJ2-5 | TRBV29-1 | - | TGCAGCGTGACAGGGAAACCGGAGACCCAGTACTTC | CSVTGKPETQYF
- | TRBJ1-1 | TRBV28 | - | TGTGCCAGCAGTTCGGAAAGAGTGAACACTGAAGCTTTCTTT | CASSSERVNTEAFF
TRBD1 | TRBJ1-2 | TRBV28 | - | TGTGCCAGCAGTTTACCCCAACCGGGACAGGAAGGTGGCTACACCTTC | CASSLPQPGQEGGYTF
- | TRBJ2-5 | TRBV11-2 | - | TGTGCCAGCAGCTTTCACAGAGAAGAGACCCAGTACTTC | CASSFHREETQYF
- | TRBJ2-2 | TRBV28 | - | TGTGCCAGCAGTTTAAGACCTCCGGGAAACACCGGGGAGCTGTTTTTT | CASSLRPPGNTGELFF
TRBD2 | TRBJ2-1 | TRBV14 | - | TGTGCCAGCAGCGAATGGGCGGGAGACAATGAGCAGTTCTTC | CASSEWAGDNEQFF
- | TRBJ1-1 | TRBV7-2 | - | TGTGCCAGCAGCCCGGTCGCGAACACTGAAGCTTTCTTT | CASSPVANTEAFF
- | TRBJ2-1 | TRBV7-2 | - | TGTGCCAGCAGCTCGGGACTGTTGAACAATGAGCAGTTCTTC | CASSSGLLNNEQFF
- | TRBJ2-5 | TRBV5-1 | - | TGCGCCAGCAGCTTAGTTACCGGTGTAACTAAAGAGACCCAGTACTTC | CASSLVTGVTKETQYF
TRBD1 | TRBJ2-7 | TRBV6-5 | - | TGTGCCAGCAGGGGGCAGGGGGCGCGGTACGAGCAGTACTTC | CASRGQGARYEQYF
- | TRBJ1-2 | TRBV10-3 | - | TGTGCCATCAGCGATACGACCCTAAATGGCTACACCTTC | CAISDTTLNGYTF
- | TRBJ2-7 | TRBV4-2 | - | TGTGCCAGCAGCCAAGACCTCGGCAGGGGATACGAGCAGTACTTC | CASSQDLGRGYEQYF
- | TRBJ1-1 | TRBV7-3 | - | TGTGCCAGCAGCTTAACGAGTGCAGCGACTGAAGCTTTCTTT | CASSLTSAATEAFF
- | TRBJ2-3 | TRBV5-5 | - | TGTGCCAGCAGCTCACAACTAGGTAACACAGATACGCAGTATTTT | CASSSQLGNTDTQYF
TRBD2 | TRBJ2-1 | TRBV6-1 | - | TGTGCCAGCAGTAATCAGGGACTAGGAGAGGAGCAGTTCTTC | CASSNQGLGEEQFF
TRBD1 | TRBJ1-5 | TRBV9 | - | TGTGCCAGCAGCGTAGGTGCAGGGGGTCAGCCCCAGCATTTT | CASSVGAGGQPQHF
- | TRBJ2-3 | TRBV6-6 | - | TGTGCCAGCAGTTACTACCGTACTAGCACAGATACGCAGTATTTT | CASSYYRTSTDTQYF
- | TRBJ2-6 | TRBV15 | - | TGTGCCACCAGCAGAGATCAGGGATCTGGGGCCAACGTCCTGACTTTC | CATSRDQGSGANVLTF
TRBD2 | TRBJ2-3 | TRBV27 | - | TGTGCCAGCAGTTTATCGCGTCGGGAGGCGAACTTAATCACAGATACGCAGTATTTT | CASSLSRREANLITDTQYF
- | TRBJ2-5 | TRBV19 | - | TGTGCCAGTAGTTTGGGCAGGGTAGAGACCCAGTACTTC | CASSLGRVETQYF
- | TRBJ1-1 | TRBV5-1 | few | TGCGCCAGCAGCCCGGACGGGGACACTGAAGCTTTCTTT | CASSPDGDTEAFF
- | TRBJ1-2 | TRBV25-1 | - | TGTGCCAGCAGTCAAGACCGGGCCCTTCCTCCAAACTATGGCTACACCTTC | CASSQDRALPPNYGYTF
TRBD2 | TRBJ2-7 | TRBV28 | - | TGTGCCAGCAGTTTATATCCGGGGGGGATTCCCTACGAGCAGTACTTC | CASSLYPGGIPYEQYF
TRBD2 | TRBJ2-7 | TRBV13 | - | TGTGCCAGCAGCTGGGGACTAGCGGGGTACGAGCAGTACTTC | CASSWGLAGYEQYF
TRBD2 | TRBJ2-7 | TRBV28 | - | TGTGCCAGCAGGCATGGACTAGTGTACGAGCAGTACTTC | CASRHGLVYEQYF
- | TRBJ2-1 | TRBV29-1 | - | TGCAGCGTTGCCAACAATGAGCAGTTCTTC | CSVANNEQFF
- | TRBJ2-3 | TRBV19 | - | TGTGCCAGTAGTAGGGAGTACACGGATACGCAGTATTTT | CASSREYTDTQYF
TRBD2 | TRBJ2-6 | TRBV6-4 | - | TGTGCCAGCTCAAGACGGGGGGGAGCTGGGGCCAACGTCCTGACTTTC | CASSRRGGAGANVLTF
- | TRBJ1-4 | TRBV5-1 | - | TGCGCCAGCAGCTTGGTAGGGGCTCTCAATGAAAAACTGTTTTTT | CASSLVGALNEKLFF
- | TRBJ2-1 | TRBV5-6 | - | TGTGCCAGCAGCCGAAGGGGGATCCTGAGGAATGAGCAGTTCTTC | CASSRRGILRNEQFF
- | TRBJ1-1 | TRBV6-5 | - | TGTGCCAGCAGCCCGACGGTGAACACTGAAGCTTTCTTT | CASSPTVNTEAFF
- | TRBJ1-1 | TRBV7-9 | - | TGTGCCAGCAGCTTAGGTCTGGGGGCCCTTGAAGCTTTCTTT | CASSLGLGALEAFF
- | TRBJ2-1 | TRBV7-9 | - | TGTGCCAGCAGCTTTTACTCAGACTTCGGCAATGAGCAGTTCTTC | CASSFYSDFGNEQFF
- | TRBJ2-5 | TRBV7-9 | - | TGTGCCAGCAGCTTAGTAAAAACGGGAGTCCCCCCCAGGGAGACCCAGTACTTC | CASSLVKTGVPPRETQYF
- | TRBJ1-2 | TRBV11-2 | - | TGTGCCAGCAGCCCCAGGGCGCAGAACTATGGCTACACCTTC | CASSPRAQNYGYTF
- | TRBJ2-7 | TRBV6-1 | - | TGTGCCAGCATAGAGGCTCAGGGGCTCTACGAGCAGTACTTC | CASIEAQGLYEQYF
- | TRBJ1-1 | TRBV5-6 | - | TGTGCCAGCAGCTCAGGGACCTCTTGGGGGACTGAAGCTTTCTTT | CASSSGTSWGTEAFF
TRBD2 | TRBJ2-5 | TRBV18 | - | TGTGCCAGCTCCCTCAAACCGGGGGGAACAGGAGAGACCCAGTACTTC | CASSLKPGGTGETQYF
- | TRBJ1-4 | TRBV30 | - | TGTGCGACCACCAGGGCAAGGGAAAAACTGTTTTTT | CATTRAREKLFF
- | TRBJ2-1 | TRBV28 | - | TGTGCCAGCACCGTCCGAGCAGGGTTCTACAATGAGCAGTTCTTC | CASTVRAGFYNEQFF
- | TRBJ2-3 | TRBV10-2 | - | TGCGCCAGCAGCTCGGGGGCATATACGCAGTATTTT | CASSSGAYTQYF
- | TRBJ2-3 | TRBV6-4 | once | TGTGCCAGCAGTGACTCTGGGGGGCCCACAGATACGCAGTATTTT | CASSDSGGPTDTQYF
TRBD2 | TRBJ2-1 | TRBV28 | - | TGTGCCAGCAGTTTAAAATCTTGGACCAGCGGGAGCGATGAGCAGTTCTTC | CASSLKSWTSGSDEQFF
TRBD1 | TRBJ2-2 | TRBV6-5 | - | TGTGCCACCGAGGGGGCCCCGGTCACCGGGGAGCTGTTTTTT | CATEGAPVTGELFF